This TCR beta chain was captured by sequencing in a study of blood T cell repertoires in COVID-19. Study background: Samples representing acute and convalescent COVID-19 were sourced from the United States, Italy and Spain.

Original data processing: Amplification of reference gene primers provided the estimated nucleated cell counts. Assay used: immunoSEQ multiplex PCR; TCRdb lists only in-frame clones, some missing. D and trimming were read from the DNA, whereas the V and J calls and clone size are those reported in that table. Counted here are approximately 210,000 clones, approximately 89% occurring once; the ten biggest clones make up about 5%. This clonotype was sampled from a woman between 40 and 55 years old with acute or convalescent COVID-19. Input material: peripheral blood.

The CDR3 spells CASSQGRSSGNTIYF. Written as DNA, the CDR3 is TGCGCCAGCAGCCAAGGGAGGTCCTCTGGAAACACCATATATTTT. This chain connects TRBV4-1 to TRBJ1-3; no firm D call. CDR3 length equals 15 residues. Germline lookup yields CDR1 MGHRA and CDR2 YSYEKL. V was trimmed by 1 base and J by 0 bases, leaving 7 bases between them.